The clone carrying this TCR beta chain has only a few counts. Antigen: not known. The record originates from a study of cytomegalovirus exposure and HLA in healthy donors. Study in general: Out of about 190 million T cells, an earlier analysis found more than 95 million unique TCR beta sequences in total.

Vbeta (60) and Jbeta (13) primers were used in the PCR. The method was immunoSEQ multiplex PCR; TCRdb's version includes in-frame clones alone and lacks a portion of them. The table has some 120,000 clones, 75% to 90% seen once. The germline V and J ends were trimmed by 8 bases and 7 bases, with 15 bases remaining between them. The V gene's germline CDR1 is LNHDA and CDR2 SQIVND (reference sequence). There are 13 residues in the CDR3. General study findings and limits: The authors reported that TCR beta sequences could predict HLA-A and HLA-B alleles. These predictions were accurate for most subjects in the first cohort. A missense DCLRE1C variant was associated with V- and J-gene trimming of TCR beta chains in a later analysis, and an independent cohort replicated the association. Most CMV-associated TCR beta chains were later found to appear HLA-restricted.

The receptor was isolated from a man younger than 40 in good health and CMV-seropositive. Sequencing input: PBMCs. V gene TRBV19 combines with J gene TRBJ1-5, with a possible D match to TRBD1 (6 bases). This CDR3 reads CASRTDQGQPQHF. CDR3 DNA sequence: TGTGCCAGTCGGACGGATCAGGGGCAGCCCCAGCATTTT.